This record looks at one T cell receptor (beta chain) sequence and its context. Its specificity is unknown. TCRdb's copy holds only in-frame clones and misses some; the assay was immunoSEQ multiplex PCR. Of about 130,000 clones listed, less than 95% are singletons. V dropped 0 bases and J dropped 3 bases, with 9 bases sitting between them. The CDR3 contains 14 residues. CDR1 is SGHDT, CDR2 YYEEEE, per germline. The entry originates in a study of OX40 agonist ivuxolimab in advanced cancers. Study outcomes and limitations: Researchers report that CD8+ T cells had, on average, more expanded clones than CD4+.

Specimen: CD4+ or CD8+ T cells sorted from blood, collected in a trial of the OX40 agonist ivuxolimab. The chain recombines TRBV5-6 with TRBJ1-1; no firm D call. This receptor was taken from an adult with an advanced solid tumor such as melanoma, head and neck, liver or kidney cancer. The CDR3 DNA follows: TGTGCCAGCAGCTTGGTACGGAGAGACACTGAAGCTTTCTTT. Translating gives CASSLVRRDTEAFF. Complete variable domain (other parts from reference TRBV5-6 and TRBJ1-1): DAGVTQSPTHLIKTRGQQVTLRCSPKSGHDTVSWYQQALGQGPQFIFQYYEEEERQRGNFPDRFSGHQFPNYSSELNVNALLLGDSALYLCASSLVRRDTEAFFGQGTRLTVV.